The 10 T cell receptor beta chains below come from one sample, sequenced in a study of T-cell memory formation after mild COVID-19. TCRdb analysed the 5' RACE reads with MiXCR anew, one entry per CDR3 protein. The repertoire holds some 130,000 distinct CDR3 sequences, with about 5.9% as singletons. The sequenced sample was PBMCs or a T cell subset sorted from them (not recorded which). These receptors came from an adult woman who had mild COVID-19 (a few samples of this study predate the infection). Cell type and time point are not known.

A remark on this clonotype: Possible read error: a much larger clone is one base away. The chain couples TRBV24-1 to TRBJ2-2; 10 nucleotides line up with TRBD1. This CDR3 has 20 amino acids. Germline V gene data show CDR1 as KGHDR and CDR2 as SFDVKD. DNA for the CDR3: TGTGCCACCAGTGCCCCGAGAGCGGGACAGGGGTCCTTGAACACCAGGGAGCTGTTTTTT. This translates into CATSAPRAGQGSLNTRELFF.

This clonotype was seen a handful of times. The V call is TRBV10-3, the J call TRBJ2-1, with D perhaps matching TRBD2 (5 bases). CDR1 and CDR2 (germline): ENHRY, SYGVKD. Between the trimmed V and J ends, which lost 3 bases and 0 bases, there was a span of 9 bases. There are 15 residues in the CDR3. The CDR3 DNA reads TGTGCCATCAGTGAACGAGGGATCTCCTACAATGAGCAGTTCTTC. Its translation is CAISERGISYNEQFF.

The CDR3 bases are TGTGCCACCAGTGATTTGTCCCACGGGGAGCTGTTTTTT. This codes for CATSDLSHGELFF. V usage is TRBV24-1 and J usage is TRBJ2-2; D not certain. Trimming left V 0 bases short and J 7 bases short, with 5 bases between. The CDR3 runs to 13 residues. Germline V gene data show CDR1 as KGHDR and CDR2 as SFDVKD.

This clonotype was observed many times. The chain carries TRBV4-1 and TRBJ1-2, with TRBD1 matching over 7 bases. This CDR3 has 18 residues. V dropped 0 bases and J dropped 1; count of bases not matched to a gene: 11. The germline CDR1 and CDR2 sequences are MGHRA and YSYEKL. The CDR3 here is CASSQEAGQSFVNYGYTF. DNA for the CDR3: TGCGCCAGCAGCCAAGAGGCGGGACAGTCCTTTGTTAACTATGGCTACACCTTC.

This clonotype showed up many times. V usage is TRBV5-1 and J usage is TRBJ2-1; 8 bases line up with TRBD1. V shed 4 bases, J shed 3 bases, and the junction held 3 bases outside the gene matches. This CDR3 contains 14 residues. Germline CDR1 is SGHRS and CDR2 is YFSETQ. This CDR3 reads CASSVDRGYNEQFF. CDR3 nucleotide sequence: TGCGCCAGCAGCGTAGACAGGGGCTACAATGAGCAGTTCTTC. The entire variable domain, with the rest obtained from reference TRBV5-1 and TRBJ2-1, is as follows: KAGVTQTPRYLIKTRGQQVTLSCSPISGHRSVSWYQQTPGQGLQFLFEYFSETQRNKGNFPGRFSGRQFSNSRSEMNVSTLELGDSALYLCASSVDRGYNEQFFGPGTRLTVL.

The chain joins TRBV6-5 to TRBJ2-2, with 9 bases fitting TRBD2. This CDR3 has 19 residues. The germline V gene has CDR1 MNHEY and CDR2 SVGAGI. V lost 5 bases and J lost 3; bases outside the gene matches: 16. The CDR3 nucleotides are TGTGCCAGCAGTAACCCGAAAAATAAGCGGGGGGCCTACACCGGGGAGCTGTTTTTT. Translating it yields CASSNPKNKRGAYTGELFF.

The rearrangement links TRBV5-1 to TRBJ2-7, with D perhaps TRBD1 or TRBD2 (5 bases each). V was trimmed by 4 bases and J by 5 bases, leaving 13 bases between them. Germline V CDR1 and CDR2: SGHRS, YFSETQ. This CDR3 region has 13 residues. The DNA of the CDR3 is TGCGCCAGCAGCGTCGGGGCTAAAAACGAGCAGTACTTC. Amino acids: CASSVGAKNEQYF. Full variable domain (outside the CDR3, taken from reference TRBV5-1 and TRBJ2-7): KAGVTQTPRYLIKTRGQQVTLSCSPISGHRSVSWYQQTPGQGLQFLFEYFSETQRNKGNFPGRFSGRQFSNSRSEMNVSTLELGDSALYLCASSVGAKNEQYFGPGTRLTVT.

This clonotype occurred many times. The chain has TRBV6-5 and TRBJ1-1; no firm D call. The CDR3 loop spans 11 amino acids. The germline V and J ends were trimmed by 6 bases and 11 bases, with 13 bases remaining between them. Germline CDR1 MNHEY, CDR2 SVGAGI. The CDR3 region is CASRTGRWAFF. Here the CDR3 DNA reads TGTGCCAGCAGGACCGGCCGGTGGGCTTTCTTT.

The chain has TRBV12-3 or TRBV12-4 and TRBJ2-1, with 7 bases identical to TRBD1. V dropped 3 bases and J dropped 15; count of bases not matched to a gene: 11. The CDR3 runs to 13 residues. Here the CDR3 DNA reads TGTGCCAGCAGTTTGGAAGGGGGCGGCTTCCGGTTCTTC. Amino acid sequence: CASSLEGGGFRFF.

This clonotype came up a few times. This CDR3 reads CASSQDRDTYGYTF. The CDR3 nucleotides are TGTGCCAGCAGCCAAGATCGGGACACGTATGGCTACACCTTC. The rearrangement joins TRBV4-2 to TRBJ1-2, with D possibly TRBD1 on 6 matching bases. Per germline, CDR1 LGHNA and CDR2 YNFKEQ. The V and J ends lost 0 bases and 5 bases respectively, with 10 bases between them. CDR3 length: 14 amino acids.